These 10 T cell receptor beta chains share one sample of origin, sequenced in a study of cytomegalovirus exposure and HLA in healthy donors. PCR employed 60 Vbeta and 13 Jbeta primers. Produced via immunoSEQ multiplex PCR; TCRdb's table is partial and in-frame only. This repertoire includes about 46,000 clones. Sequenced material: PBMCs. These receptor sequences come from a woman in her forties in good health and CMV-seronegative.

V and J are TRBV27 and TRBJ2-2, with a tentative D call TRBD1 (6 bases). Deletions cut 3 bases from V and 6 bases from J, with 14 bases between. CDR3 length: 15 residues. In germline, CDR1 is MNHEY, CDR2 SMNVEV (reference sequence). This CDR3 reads CASSLWQGLPGELFF. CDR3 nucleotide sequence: TGTGCCAGCAGTTTGTGGCAGGGGTTGCCCGGGGAGCTGTTTTTT.

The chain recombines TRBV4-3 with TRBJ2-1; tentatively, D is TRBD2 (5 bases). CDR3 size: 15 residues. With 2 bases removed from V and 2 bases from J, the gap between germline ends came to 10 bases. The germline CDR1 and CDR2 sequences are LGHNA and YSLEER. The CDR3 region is CASSQPGIAYNEQFF. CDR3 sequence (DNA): TGCGCCAGCAGCCAACCGGGAATCGCCTACAATGAGCAGTTCTTC.

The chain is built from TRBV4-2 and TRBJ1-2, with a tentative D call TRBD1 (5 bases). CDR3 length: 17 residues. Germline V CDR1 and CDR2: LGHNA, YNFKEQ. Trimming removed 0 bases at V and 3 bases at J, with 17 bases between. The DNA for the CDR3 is TGTGCCAGCAGCCAAGATCTTGGGGCCCAACTGTACTATGGCTACACCTTC. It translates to CASSQDLGAQLYYGYTF.

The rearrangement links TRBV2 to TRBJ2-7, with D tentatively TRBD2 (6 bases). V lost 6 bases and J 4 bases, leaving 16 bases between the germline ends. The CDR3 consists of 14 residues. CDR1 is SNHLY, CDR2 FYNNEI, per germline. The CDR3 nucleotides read TGTGCCAGCAGGGTCCGACTAGATCTTTACGAGCAGTACTTC. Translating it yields CASRVRLDLYEQYF.

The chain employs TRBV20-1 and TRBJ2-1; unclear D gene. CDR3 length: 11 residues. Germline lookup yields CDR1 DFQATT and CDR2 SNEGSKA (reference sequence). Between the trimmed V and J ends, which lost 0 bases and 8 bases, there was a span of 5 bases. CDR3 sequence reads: CSARDPDEQFF. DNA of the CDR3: TGCAGTGCTAGAGATCCGGATGAGCAGTTCTTC.

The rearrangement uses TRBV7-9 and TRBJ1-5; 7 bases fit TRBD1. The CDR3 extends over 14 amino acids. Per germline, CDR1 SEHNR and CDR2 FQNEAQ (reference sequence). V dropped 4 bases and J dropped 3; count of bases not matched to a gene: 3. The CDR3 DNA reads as TGTGCCAGCAGCTCCGGGACAGACAATCAGCCCCAGCATTTT. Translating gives CASSSGTDNQPQHF.

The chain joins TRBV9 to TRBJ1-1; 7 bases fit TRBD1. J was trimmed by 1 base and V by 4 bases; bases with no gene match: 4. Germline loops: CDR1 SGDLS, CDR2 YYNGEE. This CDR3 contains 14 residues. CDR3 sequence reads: CASSPRQGNTEAFF. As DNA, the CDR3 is TGTGCCAGCAGCCCCCGACAGGGGAACACTGAAGCTTTCTTT.

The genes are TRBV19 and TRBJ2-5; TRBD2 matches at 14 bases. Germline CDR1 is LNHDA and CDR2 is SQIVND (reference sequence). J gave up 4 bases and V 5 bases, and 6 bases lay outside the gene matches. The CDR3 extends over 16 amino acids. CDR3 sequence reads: CASSLGLAGVGETQYF. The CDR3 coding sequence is TGTGCCAGTAGTTTGGGACTAGCGGGAGTGGGAGAGACCCAGTACTTC.

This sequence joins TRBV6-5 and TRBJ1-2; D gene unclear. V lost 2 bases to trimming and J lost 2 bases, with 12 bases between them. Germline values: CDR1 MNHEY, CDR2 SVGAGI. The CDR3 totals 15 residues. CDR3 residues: CASSYGEGRNYGYTF. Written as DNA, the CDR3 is TGTGCCAGCAGTTACGGGGAGGGCAGAAACTATGGCTACACCTTC.

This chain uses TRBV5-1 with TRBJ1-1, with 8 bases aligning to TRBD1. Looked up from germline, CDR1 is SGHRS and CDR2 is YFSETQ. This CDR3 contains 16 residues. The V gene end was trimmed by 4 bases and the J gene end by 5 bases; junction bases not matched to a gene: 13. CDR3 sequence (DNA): TGCGCCAGCAGCGCCACCCCGGGACAGGTGGTTACTGAAGCTTTCTTT. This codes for CASSATPGQVVTEAFF.